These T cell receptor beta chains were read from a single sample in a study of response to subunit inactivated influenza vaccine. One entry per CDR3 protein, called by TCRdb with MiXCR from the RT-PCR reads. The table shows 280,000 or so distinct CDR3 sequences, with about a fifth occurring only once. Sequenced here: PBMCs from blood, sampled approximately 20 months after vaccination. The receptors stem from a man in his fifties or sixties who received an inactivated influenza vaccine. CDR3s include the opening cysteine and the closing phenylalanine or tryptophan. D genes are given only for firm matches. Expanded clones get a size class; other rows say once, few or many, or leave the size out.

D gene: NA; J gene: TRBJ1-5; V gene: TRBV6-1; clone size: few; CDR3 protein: CASSEGQAGMPQHF; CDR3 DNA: TGTGCCAGCAGTGAAGGTCAGGCAGGGATGCCCCAGCATTTT
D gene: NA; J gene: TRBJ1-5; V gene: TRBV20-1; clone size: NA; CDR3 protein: CCAREGGDYSNQPQHF; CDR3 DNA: TGCTGTGCTAGAGAGGGGGGGGATTATAGCAATCAGCCCCAGCATTTT
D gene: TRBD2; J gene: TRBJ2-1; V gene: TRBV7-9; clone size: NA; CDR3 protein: CASSLYAGGNEQFF; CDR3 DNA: TGTGCCAGCAGCTTATACGCGGGAGGCAATGAGCAGTTCTTC
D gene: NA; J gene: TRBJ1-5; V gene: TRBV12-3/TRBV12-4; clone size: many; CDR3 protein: CASSSDRAQPQHF; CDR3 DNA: TGTGCCAGCAGCTCGGACCGCGCTCAGCCCCAGCATTTT
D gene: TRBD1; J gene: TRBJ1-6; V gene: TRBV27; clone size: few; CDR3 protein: CASSLSPDRAGSGNSPLHF; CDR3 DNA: TGTGCCAGCAGTTTATCTCCGGACAGGGCGGGTTCGGGGAATTCACCCCTCCACTTT
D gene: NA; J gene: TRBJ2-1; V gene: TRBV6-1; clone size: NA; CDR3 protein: CASRTMGLYYNEQFF; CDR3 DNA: TGTGCCAGCAGGACGATGGGACTTTACTACAATGAGCAGTTCTTC
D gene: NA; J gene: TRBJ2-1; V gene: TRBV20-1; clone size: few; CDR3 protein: CSAKVHEQFF; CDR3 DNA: TGCAGTGCGAAAGTTCATGAGCAGTTCTTC
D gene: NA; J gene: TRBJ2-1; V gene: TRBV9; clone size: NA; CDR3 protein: CASSARQITSSYNEQFF; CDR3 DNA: TGTGCCAGCAGCGCTCGACAGATAACGAGCTCCTACAATGAGCAGTTCTTC
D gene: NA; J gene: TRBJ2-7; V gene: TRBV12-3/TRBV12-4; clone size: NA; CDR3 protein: CASRQGRVGYEQYF; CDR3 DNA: TGTGCCAGCAGACAGGGACGAGTGGGGTACGAGCAGTACTTC
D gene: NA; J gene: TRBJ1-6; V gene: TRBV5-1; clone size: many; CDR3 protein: CASSLQSSYNSPLHF; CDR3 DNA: TGCGCCAGCAGCTTGCAGAGCTCCTATAATTCACCCCTCCACTTT
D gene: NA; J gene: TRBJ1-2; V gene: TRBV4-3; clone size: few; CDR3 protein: CASSQDGEGNYGYTF; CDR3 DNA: TGCGCCAGCAGCCAAGATGGAGAGGGTAACTATGGCTACACCTTC
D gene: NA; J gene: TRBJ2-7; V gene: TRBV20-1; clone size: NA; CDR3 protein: CSARGATYEQYF; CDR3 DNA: TGCAGTGCTAGAGGAGCCACCTACGAGCAGTACTTC
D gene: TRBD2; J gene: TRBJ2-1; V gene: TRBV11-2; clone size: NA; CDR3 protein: CASSPGTSGARGNEQFF; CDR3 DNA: TGTGCCAGCAGCCCCGGGACTAGCGGGGCAAGGGGCAATGAGCAGTTCTTC
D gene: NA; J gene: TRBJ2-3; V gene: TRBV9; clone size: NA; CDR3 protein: CASSVQAASTDTQYF; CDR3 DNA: TGTGCCAGCAGCGTTCAGGCAGCTAGCACAGATACGCAGTATTTT
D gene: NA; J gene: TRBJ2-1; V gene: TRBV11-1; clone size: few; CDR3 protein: CASSLAAFTSSYNEQFF; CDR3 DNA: TGTGCCAGCAGCTTAGCGGCGTTTACTAGCTCCTACAATGAGCAGTTCTTC
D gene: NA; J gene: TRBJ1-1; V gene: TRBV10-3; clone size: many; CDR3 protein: CAISEKGVSAEAFF; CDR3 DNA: TGTGCCATCAGTGAAAAGGGGGTCTCGGCTGAAGCTTTCTTT
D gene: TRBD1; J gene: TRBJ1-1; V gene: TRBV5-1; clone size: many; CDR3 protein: CASSFSAGGNTEAFF; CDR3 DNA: TGCGCCAGCAGCTTCTCCGCAGGGGGGAACACTGAAGCTTTCTTT
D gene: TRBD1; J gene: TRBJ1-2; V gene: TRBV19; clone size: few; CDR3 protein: CASIPRDRDNGYTF; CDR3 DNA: TGTGCCAGCATTCCAAGGGACAGGGATAATGGCTACACCTTC
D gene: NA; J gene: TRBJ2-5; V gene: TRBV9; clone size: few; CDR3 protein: CASSSFLTTPQETQYF; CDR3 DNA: TGTGCCAGCAGCAGTTTTCTGACGACCCCACAAGAGACCCAGTACTTC
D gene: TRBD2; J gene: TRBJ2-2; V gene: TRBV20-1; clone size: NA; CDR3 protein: CGMAGALTGELFF; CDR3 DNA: TGCGGGATGGCGGGAGCTTTAACCGGGGAGCTGTTTTTT
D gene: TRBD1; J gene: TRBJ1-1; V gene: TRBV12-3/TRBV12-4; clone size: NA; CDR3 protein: CASREDTGGTEAFF; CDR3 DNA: TGTGCCAGCAGGGAGGATACAGGGGGCACTGAAGCTTTCTTT
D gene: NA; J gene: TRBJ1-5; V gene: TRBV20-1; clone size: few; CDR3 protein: CSARDWDITSSNQPQHF; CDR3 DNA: TGCAGTGCTAGAGATTGGGACATTACCTCCAGCAATCAGCCCCAGCATTTT
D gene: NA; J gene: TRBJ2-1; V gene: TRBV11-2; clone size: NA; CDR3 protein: CASSLDGVYNEQFF; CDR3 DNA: TGTGCCAGCAGCTTAGATGGGGTCTACAATGAGCAGTTCTTC
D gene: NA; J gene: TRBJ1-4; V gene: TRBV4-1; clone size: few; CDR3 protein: CASSQDGAATNEKLFF; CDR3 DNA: TGCGCCAGCAGCCAAGATGGGGCGGCTACTAATGAAAAACTGTTTTTT
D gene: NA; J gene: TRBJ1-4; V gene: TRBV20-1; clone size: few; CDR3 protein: CSARETDPNEKLFF; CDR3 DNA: TGCAGTGCTAGAGAGACAGATCCTAATGAAAAACTGTTTTTT
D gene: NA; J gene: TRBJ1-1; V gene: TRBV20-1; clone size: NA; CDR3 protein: CSAREVTGHTEAFF; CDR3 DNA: TGCAGTGCTAGAGAGGTTACGGGACACACTGAAGCTTTCTTT
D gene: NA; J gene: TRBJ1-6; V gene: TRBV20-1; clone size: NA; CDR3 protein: CSARNTGDSPLHF; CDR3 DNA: TGCAGTGCTCGAAACACCGGAGATTCACCCCTCCACTTT
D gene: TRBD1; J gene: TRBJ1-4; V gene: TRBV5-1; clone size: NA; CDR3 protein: CASSQGQANEKLFF; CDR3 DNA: TGCGCCAGCAGCCAGGGACAGGCAAATGAAAAACTGTTTTTT
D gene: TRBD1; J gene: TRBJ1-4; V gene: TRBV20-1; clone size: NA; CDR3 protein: CSARSQGGEKLFF; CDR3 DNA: TGCAGTGCTAGGTCACAGGGGGGTGAAAAACTGTTTTTT
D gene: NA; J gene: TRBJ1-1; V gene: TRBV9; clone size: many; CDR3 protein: CASSVGADLRNTEAFF; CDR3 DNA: TGTGCCAGCAGCGTAGGGGCAGACCTACGCAACACTGAAGCTTTCTTT